The 22 T cell receptor beta chains presented below share a single source sample, sequenced in a study of CD8 T cells in ankylosing spondylitis. The study, taken as a whole, reports: Under 10 highly homologous variants formed a TCR beta motif that appeared characteristic of ankylosing spondylitis blood.

TCRdb reprocessed the 5' RACE reads with MiXCR, giving one entry per CDR3 protein. The sample holds 350,000 to 450,000 distinct CDR3 sequences, 25% to 30% seen once. For these TCRs, the target antigens are not known. Sequenced input: blood, either unsorted or a sorted T cell fraction (not recorded which). The receptors stem from a male donor with ankylosing spondylitis.

The chain carries TRBV30 and TRBJ2-7, with D possibly being TRBD2 (6 bases). The germline CDR1 and CDR2 sequences are GTSNPN and SVGIG (reference sequence). The CDR3 extends over 14 amino acids. With 4 bases removed from V and 1 base from J, the gap between germline ends came to 14 bases. CDR3 bases: TGTGCCTGGACTAAGGGAGGTTCATCCTACGAGCAGTACTTC. This sequence encodes CAWTKGGSSYEQYF.

This clonotype was seen only a few times. The rearrangement uses TRBV5-1 and TRBJ1-4; 8 positions agree with TRBD1. This CDR3 contains 15 residues. Trimming cost V 4 bases and J 8 bases; bases outside gene matches: 10. CDR1 and CDR2 from the germline V gene are SGHRS and YFSETQ. The CDR3 protein is CASSTRTGTREKLFF. CDR3 bases: TGCGCCAGCAGCACAAGGACAGGGACGCGAGAAAAACTGTTTTTT. Full variable domain (remainder filled in from reference TRBV5-1 and TRBJ1-4): KAGVTQTPRYLIKTRGQQVTLSCSPISGHRSVSWYQQTPGQGLQFLFEYFSETQRNKGNFPGRFSGRQFSNSRSEMNVSTLELGDSALYLCASSTRTGTREKLFFGSGTQLSVL.

The chain carries TRBV20-1 and TRBJ1-6, with a tentative D call TRBD1 (6 bases). V gave up 6 bases and J gave up 10 bases, with 16 bases separating them. Germline V CDR1 and CDR2: DFQATT, SNEGSKA (reference sequence). This CDR3 is built from 13 residues. The CDR3 is CSALKGVDSPLHF. The CDR3 region has the DNA TGCAGTGCCCTCAAGGGGGTGGACTCACCCCTCCACTTT.

This rearrangement joins TRBV5-1 to TRBJ1-6, with D perhaps matching TRBD1 (6 bases). Germline CDR1 and CDR2: SGHRS and YFSETQ. The CDR3 loop spans 16 amino acids. Trimming shortened V by 5 bases and J by 5 bases, and 17 bases separated the two germline ends. This chain's CDR3 is CASRGITGKNNSPLHF. Here the CDR3 DNA reads TGCGCCAGCAGGGGAATAACAGGGAAAAATAATTCACCCCTCCACTTT.

The chain has TRBV5-1 and TRBJ1-4, with D possibly being TRBD1 (6 bases). The CDR3 has 14 amino acids. Germline values: CDR1 SGHRS, CDR2 YFSETQ. The V end was cut by 7 bases, the J end by 0 bases, with 10 bases between. The CDR3 DNA reads as TGCGCCAGCCGTGAGGGGGCAACTAATGAAAAACTGTTTTTT. It is translated as CASREGATNEKLFF.

Turning to this clonotype: Germline is not matched at one junction end, which may reflect a read error. In DNA form, the CDR3 reads TGTGCCAGCAGCTCTGGGACACCAATCCAAGCCTTC. This encodes CASSSGTPIQAF. This rearrangement joins TRBV5-5 to TRBJ1-2, with TRBD1 as a possible D gene (6 bases). Looked up from germline, CDR1 is SGHKS and CDR2 is YYEKEE (reference sequence). The CDR3 totals 12 residues.

V usage is TRBV12-3 or TRBV12-4 and J usage is TRBJ2-1; 8 nucleotides line up with TRBD1. This CDR3 region has 15 residues. Unmatched junction bases numbered 5, after V lost 1 base and J lost 6 bases. The CDR3 spells CASSLGGQGSNEQFF. CDR3 nucleotide sequence: TGTGCCAGCAGTTTAGGAGGACAGGGCAGCAATGAGCAGTTCTTC.

This chain joins TRBV3-1 and TRBJ2-1; tentatively, D is TRBD2 (6 bases). Trimming pared 0 bases from V and 3 bases from J, leaving 15 bases between. The CDR3 has 17 residues. The germline CDR1 and CDR2 sequences are LGHDT and YNNKEL (reference sequence). The CDR3: CASSQEFSGLYYNEQFF. The CDR3 nucleotides read TGTGCCAGCAGCCAAGAATTCTCGGGACTCTACTACAATGAGCAGTTCTTC.

J is TRBJ2-1 and V is TRBV10-3; the D is unclear. This CDR3 region has 12 residues. CDR1 ENHRY and CDR2 SYGVKD come from the germline V gene. Trimming left V 4 bases short and J 5 bases short, with 6 bases between. CDR3 protein: CAISGSNNEQFF. CDR3 DNA sequence: TGTGCCATCAGTGGCAGTAACAATGAGCAGTTCTTC.

The chain couples TRBV14 to TRBJ2-1; D ambiguous. Between the trimmed V and J ends, which lost 4 bases and 2 bases, there was a span of 9 bases. Germline-derived CDR1 and CDR2 are SGHDN and FVKESK. This CDR3 contains 14 residues. The CDR3 here is CASSRLGTYNEQFF. The CDR3 coding sequence is TGTGCCAGCAGCCGACTGGGGACCTACAATGAGCAGTTCTTC.

The genes are TRBV20-1 and TRBJ2-2; 10 positions agree with TRBD2. Trimming took 6 bases from V and 5 from J; bases not matched to a gene: 6. This CDR3 is 14 amino acids long. Germline values: CDR1 DFQATT, CDR2 SNEGSKA (reference sequence). The CDR3 nucleotides read TGCAGTGCCTTGAGCGGGAGGGTGACCGGGGAGCTGTTTTTT. It translates to CSALSGRVTGELFF.

This clonotype occurred a few times. The chain links TRBV14 to TRBJ1-1; D is possibly TRBD1 (5 bases). This CDR3 comprises 16 residues. The germline V gene has CDR1 SGHDN and CDR2 FVKESK. Trimming removed 4 bases at V and 1 base at J, with 16 bases between. CDR3 sequence (DNA): TGTGCCAGCAGCCGAGTTGGACACCTCGGGAACACTGAAGCTTTCTTT. It specifies CASSRVGHLGNTEAFF.

This clonotype was seen many times. The V call is TRBV7-2, the J call TRBJ1-2, with TRBD1 as a possible D gene (6 bases). V lost 6 bases to trimming and J lost 4 bases, with 15 bases between them. The germline CDR1 and CDR2 sequences are SGHTA and FQGNSA. CDR3 length equals 14 residues. The CDR3 DNA is TGTGCCAGCAGAAATACCGGGACACTCTATGGCTACACCTTC. As protein: CASRNTGTLYGYTF.

J is TRBJ1-5 and V is TRBV7-2; 10 positions agree with TRBD1. The CDR3 extends over 15 amino acids. The germline CDR1 and CDR2 sequences are SGHTA and FQGNSA. Trimming removed 5 bases from V and 5 bases from J; junction bases left unmatched: 6. The CDR3, as DNA: TGTGCCAGCAGCATAGACAGGGGGCGCGATCAGCCCCAGCATTTT. It specifies CASSIDRGRDQPQHF.

A few counts support this clonotype. The chain has TRBV2 and TRBJ2-7, with unresolved D. CDR1 and CDR2 (germline): SNHLY, FYNNEI. With 4 bases removed from V and 2 bases from J, the gap between germline ends came to 6 bases. The CDR3 has 12 residues. CDR3 loop: CASSVHTYEQYF. For the CDR3, the DNA is TGTGCCAGCAGTGTACATACCTACGAGCAGTACTTC.

This clonotype has a handful of counts. V gene TRBV30 combines with J gene TRBJ2-1, with TRBD2 matching 7 bases. After removal of 2 bases from V and 7 bases from J, the junction contained 5 bases not matched to a gene. The CDR3 runs to 13 residues. CDR1 is GTSNPN and CDR2 is SVGIG in the germline V gene (reference sequence). The CDR3 region has the DNA TGTGCCTGGAGTAAGGCGGGAGATAATGAGCAGTTCTTC. It encodes CAWSKAGDNEQFF.

The chain employs TRBV20-1 and TRBJ2-2; 7 nucleotides match TRBD2. V trimming: 0 bases; J trimming: 5 bases; junction bases outside the gene matches: 12. The CDR3 sequence is 17 residues long. Per the germline V gene, CDR1 is DFQATT and CDR2 is SNEGSKA (reference sequence). In DNA form, the CDR3 reads TGCAGTGCTAGAGATCGGATGCGGGACTACACTACCGGGGAGCTGTTTTTT. Translating gives CSARDRMRDYTTGELFF.

The chain recombines TRBV2 with TRBJ1-4, with 9 bases matching TRBD1. Germline CDR1 is SNHLY and CDR2 is FYNNEI. This CDR3 is 17 amino acids long. With V trimmed by 1 base and J by 7 bases, 10 bases remained unmatched. The CDR3 region is CASSEGQGGGTVEKLFF. The CDR3 DNA reads as TGTGCCAGCAGTGAAGGACAGGGGGGGGGAACAGTTGAAAAACTGTTTTTT.

The rearrangement uses TRBV7-2 and TRBJ2-5; TRBD1 matches 7 bases. With 4 bases clipped from V and 4 bases from J, the junction kept 9 bases outside the gene matches. This CDR3 comprises 15 residues. The germline V gene has CDR1 SGHTA and CDR2 FQGNSA. CDR3 nucleotide sequence: TGTGCCAGCAGCTCCCCCAAAAGACAGGGAGAGACCCAGTACTTC. This gives the protein CASSSPKRQGETQYF.

The V call is TRBV7-2, the J call TRBJ2-3; possible D gene TRBD1, 5 bases. The germline V gene encodes CDR1 SGHTA and CDR2 FQGNSA. Trimming shortened V by 2 bases and J by 0 bases, and 9 bases separated the two germline ends. This CDR3 contains 15 residues. CDR3 nucleotide sequence: TGTGCCAGCAGCTTACAGGGTTCTAGCACAGATACGCAGTATTTT. Protein sequence: CASSLQGSSTDTQYF.

This clonotype was picked up a small number of times. Here the CDR3 reads CATSDHRGSGTDTQYF. CDR3 in DNA: TGTGCCACCAGTGACCACCGCGGGAGTGGCACAGATACGCAGTATTTT. The genes are TRBV24-1 and TRBJ2-3; 7 positions match TRBD2. This CDR3 is 16 amino acids long. The ends lost 4 bases at V and 1 base at J; junction bases unmatched: 7. Per the germline V gene, CDR1 is KGHDR and CDR2 is SFDVKD.

This clonotype was counted only a few times. In nucleotides, the CDR3 is TGTGCCAGCAGGGGCCCCGGATACAATGAGCAGTTCTTC. It translates to CASRGPGYNEQFF. The rearrangement uses TRBV7-8 and TRBJ2-1; D unclear. This CDR3 contains 13 residues. Germline V gene data show CDR1 as SGHVS and CDR2 as FQNEAQ. V lost 6 bases and J lost 4, with 10 bases in between.